Below, one TCR beta chain is given with its context. Its antigen is undetermined. The data were obtained in a study of siplizumab effects on memory and regulatory T cells. The table came from immunoSEQ multiplex PCR; TCRdb's copy has only in-frame clones and leaves some out. This repertoire shows about 120,000 clones, 90% to 95% found once; its top ten account for around 1.5%. The germline V and J ends were trimmed by 0 bases and 0 bases, with 15 bases remaining between them. This CDR3 has 17 amino acids. Germline CDR1 is SGHRS and CDR2 is YFSETQ. Regarding the study as a whole: Solely a minor proportion of alloreactive clones could be assigned to unstimulated subsets. With siplizumab, cumulative frequency of CD4+ memory-derived alloreactive sequences dropped significantly.

The sequenced sample consisted of non-Treg CD4+ T cells sorted from blood. The chain combines TRBV5-1 with TRBJ1-1; the D is unclear. This TCR came from a human donor in good health. Written as DNA, the CDR3 is TGCGCCAGCAGCTTGGAGGATTTTGGGAGAATGAACACTGAAGCTTTCTTT. This gives the protein CASSLEDFGRMNTEAFF.